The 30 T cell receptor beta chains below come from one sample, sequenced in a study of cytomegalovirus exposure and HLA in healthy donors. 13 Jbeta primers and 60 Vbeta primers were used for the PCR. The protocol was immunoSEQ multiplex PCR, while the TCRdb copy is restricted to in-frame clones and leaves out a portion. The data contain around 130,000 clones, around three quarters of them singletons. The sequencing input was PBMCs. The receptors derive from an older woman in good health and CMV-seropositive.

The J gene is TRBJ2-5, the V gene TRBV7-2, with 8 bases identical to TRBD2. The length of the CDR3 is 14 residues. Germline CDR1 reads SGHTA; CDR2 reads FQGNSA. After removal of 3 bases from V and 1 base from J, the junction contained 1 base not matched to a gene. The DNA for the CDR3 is TGTGCCAGCAGCTTCGGGGGGGTCCAAGAGACCCAGTACTTC. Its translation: CASSFGGVQETQYF.

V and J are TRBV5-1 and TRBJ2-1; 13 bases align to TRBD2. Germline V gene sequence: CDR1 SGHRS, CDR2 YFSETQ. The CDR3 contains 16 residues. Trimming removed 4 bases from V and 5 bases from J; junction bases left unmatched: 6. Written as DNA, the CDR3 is TGCGCCAGCAGCCCCCTACTAGCGGGGGGGAACAATGAGCAGTTCTTC. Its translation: CASSPLLAGGNNEQFF.

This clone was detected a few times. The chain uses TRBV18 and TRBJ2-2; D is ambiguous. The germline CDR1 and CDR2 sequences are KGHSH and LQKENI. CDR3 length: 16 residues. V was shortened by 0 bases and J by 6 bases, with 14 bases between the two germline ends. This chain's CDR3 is CASSPPATEVAGELFF. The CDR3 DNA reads TGTGCCAGCTCACCACCGGCAACCGAGGTAGCCGGGGAGCTGTTTTTT.

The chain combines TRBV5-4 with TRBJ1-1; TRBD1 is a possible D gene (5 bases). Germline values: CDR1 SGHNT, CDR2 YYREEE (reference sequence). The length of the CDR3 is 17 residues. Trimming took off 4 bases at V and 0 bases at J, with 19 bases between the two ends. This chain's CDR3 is CASSPSRAGPVNTEAFF. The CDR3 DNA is TGTGCCAGCAGCCCCTCCCGGGCAGGGCCGGTGAACACTGAAGCTTTCTTT.

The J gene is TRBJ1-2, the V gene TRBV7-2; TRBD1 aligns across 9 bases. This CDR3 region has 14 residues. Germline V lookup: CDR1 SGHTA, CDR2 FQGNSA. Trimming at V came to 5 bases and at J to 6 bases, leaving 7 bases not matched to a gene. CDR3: CASSQNRGLNGYTF. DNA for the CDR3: TGTGCCAGCAGCCAGAACAGGGGGCTAAATGGCTACACCTTC.

The CDR3 is CASSTSSYNSPLHF. CDR3 sequence (DNA): TGTGCCAGCAGTACCAGCTCCTATAATTCACCCCTCCACTTT. The chain recombines TRBV2 with TRBJ1-6; D is ambiguous. The CDR3 has 14 amino acids. V was trimmed by 5 bases and J by 0 bases, leaving 5 bases between them. Germline lookup yields CDR1 SNHLY and CDR2 FYNNEI.

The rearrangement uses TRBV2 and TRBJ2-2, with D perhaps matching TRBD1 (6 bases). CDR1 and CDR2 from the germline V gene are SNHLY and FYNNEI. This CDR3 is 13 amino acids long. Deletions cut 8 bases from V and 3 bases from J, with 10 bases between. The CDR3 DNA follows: TGTGCCAGCGCAACAGGGTACACCGGGGAGCTGTTTTTT. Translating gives CASATGYTGELFF.

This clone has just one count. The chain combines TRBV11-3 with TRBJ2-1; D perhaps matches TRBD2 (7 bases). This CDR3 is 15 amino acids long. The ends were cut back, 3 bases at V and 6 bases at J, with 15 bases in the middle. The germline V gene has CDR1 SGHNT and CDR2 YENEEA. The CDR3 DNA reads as TGTGCCAGCAGCTTGGGGGGGCAGGGTGGCAATGAGCAGTTCTTC. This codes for CASSLGGQGGNEQFF.

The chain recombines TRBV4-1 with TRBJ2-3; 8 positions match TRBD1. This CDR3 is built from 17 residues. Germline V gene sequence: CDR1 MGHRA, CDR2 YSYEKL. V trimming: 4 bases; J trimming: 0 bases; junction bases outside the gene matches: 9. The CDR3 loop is CASSLVQGVFSTDTQYF. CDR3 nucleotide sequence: TGCGCCAGCAGCCTTGTACAGGGGGTTTTTAGCACAGATACGCAGTATTTT.

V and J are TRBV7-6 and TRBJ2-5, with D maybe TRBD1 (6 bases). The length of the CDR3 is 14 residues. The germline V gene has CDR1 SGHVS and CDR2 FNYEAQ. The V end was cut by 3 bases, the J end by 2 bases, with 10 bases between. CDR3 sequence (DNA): TGTGCCAGCAGCTTCCGGGACACACAAGAGACCCAGTACTTC. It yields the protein CASSFRDTQETQYF.

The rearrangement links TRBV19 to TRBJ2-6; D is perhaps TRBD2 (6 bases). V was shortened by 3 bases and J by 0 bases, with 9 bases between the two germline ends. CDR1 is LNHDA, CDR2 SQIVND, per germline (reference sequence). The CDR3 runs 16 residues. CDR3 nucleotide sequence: TGTGCCAGTAGTATCGGGGGTCCCTCTGGGGCCAACGTCCTGACTTTC. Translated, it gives CASSIGGPSGANVLTF.

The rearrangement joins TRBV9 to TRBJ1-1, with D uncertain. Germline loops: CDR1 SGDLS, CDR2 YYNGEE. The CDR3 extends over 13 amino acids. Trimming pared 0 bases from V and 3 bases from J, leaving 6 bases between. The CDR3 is CASSVDTYTEAFF. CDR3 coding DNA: TGTGCCAGCAGCGTAGACACCTACACTGAAGCTTTCTTT.

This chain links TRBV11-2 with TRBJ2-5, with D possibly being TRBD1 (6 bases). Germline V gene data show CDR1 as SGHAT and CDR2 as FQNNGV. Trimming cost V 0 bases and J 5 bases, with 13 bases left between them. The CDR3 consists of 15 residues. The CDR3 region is CASSLETQGWETQYF. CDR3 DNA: TGTGCCAGCAGCTTAGAAACACAGGGTTGGGAGACCCAGTACTTC.

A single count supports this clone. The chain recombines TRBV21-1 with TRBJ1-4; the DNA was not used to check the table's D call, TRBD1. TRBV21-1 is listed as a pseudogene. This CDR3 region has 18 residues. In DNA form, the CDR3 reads TGTGCCAGCAGCAGTCGCGGGACAGGGGTAATACGAGGTGAAAAACTGTTTTTT. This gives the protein CASSSRGTGVIRGEKLFF.

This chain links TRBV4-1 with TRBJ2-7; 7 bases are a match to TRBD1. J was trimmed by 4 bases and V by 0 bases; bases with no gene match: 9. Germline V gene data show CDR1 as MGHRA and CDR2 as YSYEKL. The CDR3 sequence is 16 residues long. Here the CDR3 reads CASSQELDRPFYEQYF. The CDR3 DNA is TGCGCCAGCAGCCAAGAATTGGACAGGCCTTTTTACGAGCAGTACTTC.

Written as DNA, the CDR3 is TGTGCCAGCAGCAGAGATCCCCTAGCGGGGGGGGTTTACAATGAGCAGTTCTTC. Protein product: CASSRDPLAGGVYNEQFF. The chain links TRBV9 to TRBJ2-1, with 12 bases matching TRBD2. Germline lookup yields CDR1 SGDLS and CDR2 YYNGEE. This CDR3 is 18 amino acids long. The trim removed 4 bases at V and 4 bases at J, leaving 12 bases unmatched.

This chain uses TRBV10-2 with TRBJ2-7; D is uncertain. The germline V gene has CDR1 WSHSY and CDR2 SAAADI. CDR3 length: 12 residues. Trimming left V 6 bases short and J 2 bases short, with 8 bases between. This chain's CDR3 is CASSVGTYEQYF. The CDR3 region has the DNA TGCGCCAGCAGCGTGGGCACCTACGAGCAGTACTTC.

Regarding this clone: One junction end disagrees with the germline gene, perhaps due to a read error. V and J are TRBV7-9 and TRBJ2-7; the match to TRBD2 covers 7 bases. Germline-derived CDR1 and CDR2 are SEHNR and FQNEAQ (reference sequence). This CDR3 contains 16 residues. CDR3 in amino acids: CSSSPPGGGTPYEQYF. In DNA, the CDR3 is TGTTCCAGCAGCCCCCCGGGAGGAGGGACCCCCTACGAGCAGTACTTC. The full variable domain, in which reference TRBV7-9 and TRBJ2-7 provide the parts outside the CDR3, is DTGVSQNPRHKITKRGQNVTFRCDPISEHNRLYWYRQTLGQGPEFLTYFQNEAQLEKSRLLSDRFSAERPKGSFSTLEIQRTEQGDSAMYLCSSSPPGGGTPYEQYFGPGTRLTVT.

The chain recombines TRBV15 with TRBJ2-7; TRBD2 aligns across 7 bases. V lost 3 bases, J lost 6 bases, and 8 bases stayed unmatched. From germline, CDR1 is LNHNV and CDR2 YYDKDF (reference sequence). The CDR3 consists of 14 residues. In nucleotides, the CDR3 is TGTGCCACCAGCAGGACTAGCCTCGGGGTCGAGCAGTACTTC. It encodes CATSRTSLGVEQYF.

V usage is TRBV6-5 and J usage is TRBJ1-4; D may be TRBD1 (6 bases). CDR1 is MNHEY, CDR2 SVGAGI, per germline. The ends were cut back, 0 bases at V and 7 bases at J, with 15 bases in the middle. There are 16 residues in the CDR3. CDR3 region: CASSYSVLGTTEKLFF. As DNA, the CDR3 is TGTGCCAGCAGTTACTCAGTCCTTGGGACAACTGAAAAACTGTTTTTT.

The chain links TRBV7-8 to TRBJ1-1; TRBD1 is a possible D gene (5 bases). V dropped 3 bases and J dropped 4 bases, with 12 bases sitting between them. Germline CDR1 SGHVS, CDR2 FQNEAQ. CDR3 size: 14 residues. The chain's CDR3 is CASSLTVSFTEAFF. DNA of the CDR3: TGTGCCAGCAGCTTGACAGTCTCTTTCACTGAAGCTTTCTTT.

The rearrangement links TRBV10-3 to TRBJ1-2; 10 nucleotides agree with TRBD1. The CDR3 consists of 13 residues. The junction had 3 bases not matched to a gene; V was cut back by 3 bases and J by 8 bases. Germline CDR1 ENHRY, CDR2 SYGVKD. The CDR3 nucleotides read TGTGCCATCAGTGAAGGGACAGGGGTCGGCTACACCTTC. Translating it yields CAISEGTGVGYTF.

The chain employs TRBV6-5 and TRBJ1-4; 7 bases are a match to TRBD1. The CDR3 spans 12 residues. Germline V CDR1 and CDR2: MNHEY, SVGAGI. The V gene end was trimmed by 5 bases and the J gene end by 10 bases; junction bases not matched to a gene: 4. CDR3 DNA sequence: TGTGCCAGCAGTCAACGGGACAGAAAACTGTTTTTT. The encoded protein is CASSQRDRKLFF.

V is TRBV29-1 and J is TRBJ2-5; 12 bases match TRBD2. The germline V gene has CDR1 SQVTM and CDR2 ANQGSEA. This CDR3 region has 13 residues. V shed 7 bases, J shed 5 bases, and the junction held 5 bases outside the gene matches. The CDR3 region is CSAPSGGAETQYF. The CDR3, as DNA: TGCAGCGCTCCTAGCGGGGGGGCGGAGACCCAGTACTTC.

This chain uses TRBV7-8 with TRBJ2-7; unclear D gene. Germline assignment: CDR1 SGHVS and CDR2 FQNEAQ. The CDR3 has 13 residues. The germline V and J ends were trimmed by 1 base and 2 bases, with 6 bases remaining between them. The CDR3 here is CASSLVGAYEQYF. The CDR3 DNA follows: TGTGCCAGCAGCTTAGTGGGCGCCTACGAGCAGTACTTC.

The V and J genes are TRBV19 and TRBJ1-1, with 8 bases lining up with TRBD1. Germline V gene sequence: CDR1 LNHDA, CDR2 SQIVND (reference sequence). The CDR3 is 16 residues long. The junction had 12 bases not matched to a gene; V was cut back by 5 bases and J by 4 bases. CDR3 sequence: CASSRHGTGTSTEAFF. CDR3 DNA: TGTGCCAGTAGTCGTCATGGGACAGGAACGTCCACTGAAGCTTTCTTT.

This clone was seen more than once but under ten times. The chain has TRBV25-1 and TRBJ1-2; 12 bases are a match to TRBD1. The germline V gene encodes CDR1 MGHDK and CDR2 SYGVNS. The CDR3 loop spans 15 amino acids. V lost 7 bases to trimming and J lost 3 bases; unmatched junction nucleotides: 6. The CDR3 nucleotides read TGTGCCAGCAAGGGAGGGACAGGGGGCTACTATGGCTACACCTTC. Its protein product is CASKGGTGGYYGYTF.

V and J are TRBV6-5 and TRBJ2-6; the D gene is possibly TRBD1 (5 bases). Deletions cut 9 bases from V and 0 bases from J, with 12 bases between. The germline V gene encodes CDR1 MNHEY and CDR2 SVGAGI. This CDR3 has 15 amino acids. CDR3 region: CASRQSHSGANVLTF. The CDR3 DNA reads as TGTGCCAGTAGACAGTCCCACTCTGGGGCCAACGTCCTGACTTTC.

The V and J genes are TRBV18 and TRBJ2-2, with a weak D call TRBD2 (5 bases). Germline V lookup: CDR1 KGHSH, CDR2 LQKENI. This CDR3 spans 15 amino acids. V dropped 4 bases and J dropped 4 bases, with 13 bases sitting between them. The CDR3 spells CASSLIGLSTGELFF. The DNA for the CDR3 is TGTGCCAGCTCACTCATCGGACTCAGCACCGGGGAGCTGTTTTTT.

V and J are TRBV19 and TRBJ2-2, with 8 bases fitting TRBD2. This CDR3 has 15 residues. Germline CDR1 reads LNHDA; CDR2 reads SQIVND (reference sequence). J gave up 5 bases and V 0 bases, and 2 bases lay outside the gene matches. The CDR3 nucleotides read TGTGCCAGTAGTATAGAGTCTAGCGGGACCGGGGAGCTGTTTTTT. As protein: CASSIESSGTGELFF.